These 15 T cell receptor beta chains were all obtained from the same sample, sequenced in a study of yellow fever vaccine responses in identical twins. TCRdb called the RT-PCR reads again in MiXCR, with one record for every CDR3 protein. The data show roughly 17,000 distinct CDR3 sequences, 60% to 70% seen once. The specimen was T cells from blood (PBMCs), unsorted or a sorted subset (not recorded which), collected before or after yellow fever vaccination (not recorded which). All receptors derive from a woman aged 18 to 35 who received the yellow fever vaccine.

This clonotype was counted between two and nine times. This chain uses TRBV14 with TRBJ2-4; D might be TRBD2 (6 bases). Germline CDR1 is SGHDN and CDR2 is FVKESK. Trimming shortened V by 7 bases and J by 9 bases, and 16 bases separated the two germline ends. The CDR3 has 13 residues. The CDR3 sequence is CASTQSPGGIQYF. The CDR3 bases are TGTGCCAGCACCCAGAGTCCCGGGGGCATTCAGTACTTC.

V gene TRBV5-4 combines with J gene TRBJ2-5; D could derive from TRBD1 or TRBD2 (5 bases each). V was shortened by 0 bases and J by 5 bases, with 8 bases between the two germline ends. Germline lookup yields CDR1 SGHNT and CDR2 YYREEE (reference sequence). The CDR3 has 13 amino acids. The CDR3 reads CASSLVWGETQYF. CDR3 sequence (DNA): TGTGCCAGCAGCTTGGTCTGGGGGGAGACCCAGTACTTC.

Worth noting for this clonotype: A junction boundary mismatches the germline segment, possibly from a read error. This sequence joins TRBV11-1 and TRBJ2-3; the D gene is possibly TRBD2 (5 bases). Germline CDR1 is SGHAT and CDR2 is FQDESV (reference sequence). This CDR3 comprises 15 residues. The CDR3 bases are TGTGTCAGCAGCTTACCCGCGGGCCGCACAGATACGCAGTATTTT. Its protein is CVSSLPAGRTDTQYF.

The CDR3 reads CASSFEQPTDTQYF. CDR3 DNA sequence: TGTGCCAGCAGCTTCGAGCAGCCCACAGATACGCAGTATTTT. The chain recombines TRBV12-1 with TRBJ2-3. TRBV12-1 is described as a pseudogene. CDR3 length: 14 amino acids.

The genes are TRBV25-1 and TRBJ2-5; TRBD1 matches 7 bases. The CDR3 contains 13 residues. Looked up from germline, CDR1 is MGHDK and CDR2 is SYGVNS. J gave up 4 bases and V 6 bases, and 5 bases lay outside the gene matches. This CDR3 reads CASRGQFIETQYF. The CDR3 DNA reads as TGTGCCAGCAGGGGACAGTTTATAGAGACCCAGTACTTC.

V and J are TRBV18 and TRBJ2-1; 9 positions agree with TRBD1. CDR1 is KGHSH, CDR2 LQKENI, per germline. CDR3 length: 13 residues. Trimming cost V 5 bases and J 8 bases; bases outside gene matches: 4. The CDR3 here is CASSLRQGDEQFF. The CDR3 coding sequence is TGTGCCAGCTCATTACGACAGGGGGATGAGCAGTTCTTC.

The chain couples TRBV4-2 to TRBJ1-2; 8 bases match TRBD1. The ends lost 3 bases at V and 1 base at J; junction bases unmatched: 10. Germline CDR1 reads LGHNA; CDR2 reads YNFKEQ. The CDR3 has 17 residues. Here the CDR3 reads CASSHGRTGTRNYGYTF. The CDR3 region has the DNA TGTGCCAGCAGCCATGGGCGGACAGGGACCCGTAACTATGGCTACACCTTC.

This clonotype was seen a few times. The chain employs TRBV2 and TRBJ2-3; 11 bases are shared with TRBD2. The CDR3 loop spans 15 amino acids. Losses at the gene ends were 5 bases for V and 10 bases for J; bases not matched to a gene: 11. Germline V gene data show CDR1 as SNHLY and CDR2 as FYNNEI. CDR3 in amino acids: CASSKTSGDVGAQYF. Written as DNA, the CDR3 is TGTGCCAGCAGTAAGACTAGCGGGGACGTGGGTGCGCAGTATTTT.

The rearrangement joins TRBV18 to TRBJ1-1; 7 nucleotides match TRBD1. V was clipped by 5 bases and J by 5 bases; unmatched bases: 11. The CDR3 covers 15 residues. The V gene's germline CDR1 is KGHSH and CDR2 LQKENI. Here the CDR3 reads CASSMRRDRGTEAFF. The CDR3, as DNA: TGTGCCAGCTCAATGCGCCGGGACAGAGGGACTGAAGCTTTCTTT.

This sequence joins TRBV29-1 and TRBJ1-5; D unclear. The CDR3 spans 13 residues. CDR1 and CDR2 from the germline V gene are SQVTM and ANQGSEA. Trimming took off 2 bases at V and 7 bases at J, with 12 bases between the two ends. DNA of the CDR3: TGCAGCGTTGAATCGGGTTCAGGACAGCCCCAGCATTTT. It translates to CSVESGSGQPQHF. Filled out from reference TRBV29-1 and TRBJ1-5, the complete variable domain reads SAVISQKPSRDICQRGTSLTIQCQVDSQVTMMFWYRQQPGQSLTLIATANQGSEATYESGFVIDKFPISRPNLTFSTLTVSNMSPEDSSIYLCSVESGSGQPQHFGDGTRLSIL.

The sample holds a few counts of this clonotype. J is TRBJ1-5 and V is TRBV11-1; D is unclear. There are 13 residues in the CDR3. Trimming took off 2 bases at V and 7 bases at J, with 9 bases between the two ends. Germline CDR1 is SGHAT and CDR2 is FQDESV (reference sequence). CDR3 amino acids: CASSLLDQQPQHF. The CDR3 DNA sequence: TGTGCCAGCAGCTTACTCGACCAGCAGCCCCAGCATTTT.

This chain links TRBV7-3 with TRBJ1-6; D might be TRBD1 (6 bases). This CDR3 has 15 amino acids. The V end was cut by 8 bases, the J end by 1 base, with 12 bases between. CDR1 and CDR2 from the germline V gene are SGHTA and FQGTGA. This CDR3 is CASGIGTSYNSPLHF. CDR3 DNA sequence: TGTGCCAGCGGGATAGGGACATCCTATAATTCACCCCTCCACTTT.

The chain carries TRBV29-1 and TRBJ1-2, with 12 bases lining up with TRBD1. J was trimmed by 5 bases and V by 5 bases; bases with no gene match: 6. From germline, CDR1 is SQVTM and CDR2 ANQGSEA. CDR3 length: 14 residues. The CDR3: CSVPGTGGGYGYTF. CDR3 DNA sequence: TGCAGCGTTCCCGGGACAGGGGGCGGTTATGGCTACACCTTC.

The genes are TRBV11-1 and TRBJ2-1, with TRBD2 identical over 13 bases. Germline CDR1 SGHAT, CDR2 FQDESV (reference sequence). This CDR3 has 18 amino acids. The V gene end was trimmed by 2 bases and the J gene end by 4 bases; junction bases not matched to a gene: 8. Written as DNA, the CDR3 is TGTGCCAGCAGCTTAACATCCCGGACTAGCGGGAGTTACAATGAGCAGTTCTTC. It encodes CASSLTSRTSGSYNEQFF.

The CDR3 sequence: CASKESGGIYNEQFF. The CDR3 DNA sequence: TGTGCCAGCAAAGAGAGCGGGGGTATCTACAATGAGCAGTTCTTC. The chain recombines TRBV2 with TRBJ2-1; 8 bases fit TRBD2. CDR1 and CDR2 (germline): SNHLY, FYNNEI. V lost 7 bases, J lost 3 bases, and 8 bases stayed unmatched. The CDR3 consists of 15 residues.